This T cell receptor (beta chain) was retrieved from a study of beta chain features in type 1 diabetes. Reverse transcribing all isolated RNA meant expressed TCRB transcripts were sequenced. Clones were sequenced by immunoSEQ multiplex PCR, and TCRdb holds only the in-frame ones, with some missing. Of roughly 150,000 clones in the sample, about a tenth were seen once. This clone has only a few counts. Its antigen is still unknown. The germline V gene encodes CDR1 KGHSH and CDR2 LQKENI. The CDR3 covers 14 residues. V was pared by 8 bases and J by 6 bases, with 19 bases between. In total, each donor contributed a single heparinised blood draw that averaged about 110 mL. The study, taken as a whole, reports: In cDNA sequencing, cells with high TCR expression could be over-represented. Among patients with Type 1 diabetes, TCRB CDR3s were moderately but significantly shorter in every one of the four CD4+ subsets.

The chain employs TRBV18 and TRBJ1-2; D ambiguous. This receptor was taken from a man in his thirties or forties with type 1 diabetes. The sequenced sample consisted of central memory CD4+ T cells from blood. CDR3: CASATRTAVDGYTF. CDR3 sequence (DNA): TGTGCCAGCGCCACACGAACGGCGGTGGATGGCTACACCTTC.